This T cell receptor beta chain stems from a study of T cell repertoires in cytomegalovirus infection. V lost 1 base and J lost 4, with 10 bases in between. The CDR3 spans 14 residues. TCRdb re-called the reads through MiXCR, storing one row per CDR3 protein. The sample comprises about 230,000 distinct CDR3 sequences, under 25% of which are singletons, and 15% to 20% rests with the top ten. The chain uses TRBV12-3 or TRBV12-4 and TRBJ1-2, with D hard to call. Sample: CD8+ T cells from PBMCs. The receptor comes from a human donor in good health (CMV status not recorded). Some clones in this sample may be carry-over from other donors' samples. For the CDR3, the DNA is TGTGCCAGCAGTTTAGGCGCCCGGGGCTATGGCTACACCTTC. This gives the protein CASSLGARGYGYTF.